The 5 T cell receptor beta chains below come from one sample, sequenced in a study of blood T cell repertoires in COVID-19. Profiled with immunoSEQ multiplex PCR; TCRdb holds only in-frame clones, not every one. The table records over 200,000 clones, over 70% of them present only once. Sequencing used peripheral blood. Every receptor here comes from a woman older than 75 with acute or convalescent COVID-19.

The rearrangement links TRBV7-2 to TRBJ2-4; 8 bases align to TRBD2. Germline trimming cut 0 bases from V and 9 bases from J; bases unmatched to any gene: 10. This CDR3 is built from 16 residues. CDR1 and CDR2 from the germline V gene are SGHTA and FQGNSA. The chain's CDR3 is CASSLAGSGGRVIQYF. The CDR3 bases are TGTGCCAGCAGCTTAGCGGGGAGCGGGGGACGGGTCATTCAGTACTTC.

The rearrangement uses TRBV4-1 and TRBJ1-5, with a possible D match to TRBD1 (5 bases). This CDR3 comprises 14 residues. CDR1 MGHRA and CDR2 YSYEKL come from the germline V gene. The ends were cut back, 1 base at V and 9 bases at J, with 13 bases in the middle. CDR3 nucleotides: TGCGCCAGCAGCCAAGGTGGGGGGTTAGGGCCCCAGCATTTT. Protein sequence: CASSQGGGLGPQHF.

This clone has only a few counts. The chain links TRBV12-3 or TRBV12-4 to TRBJ1-6; unclear D gene. This CDR3 has 13 residues. The V end was cut by 6 bases, the J end by 9 bases, with 12 bases between. The CDR3 region is CASSPRGSSPLHF. CDR3 sequence (DNA): TGTGCCAGCAGCCCACGAGGTAGTTCACCCCTCCACTTT.

Regarding this clone: This sample also contains other DNA sequences that code for the same CDR3. The chain joins TRBV18 to TRBJ1-5; 8 nucleotides line up with TRBD1. The CDR3 sequence is 14 residues long. The junction had 5 bases not matched to a gene; V was cut back by 6 bases and J by 4 bases. The germline CDR1 and CDR2 sequences are KGHSH and LQKENI. In DNA form, the CDR3 reads TGTGCCAGCTCGCCGGGACAGGTAAATCAGCCCCAGCATTTT. Amino acid sequence: CASSPGQVNQPQHF. Full variable domain (outside the CDR3, taken from reference TRBV18 and TRBJ1-5): NAGVMQNPRHLVRRRGQEARLRCSPMKGHSHVYWYRQLPEEGLKFMVYLQKENIIDESGMPKERFSAEFPKEGPSILRIQQVVRGDSAAYFCASSPGQVNQPQHFGDGTRLSIL.

The J gene is TRBJ2-5, the V gene TRBV5-1; 7 nucleotides align to TRBD2. Germline V gene data show CDR1 as SGHRS and CDR2 as YFSETQ. CDR3 length equals 13 residues. V shed 3 bases and J 5 bases; nucleotides not matched to a gene: 4. Here the CDR3 DNA reads TGCGCCAGCAGCTCCGGACTAGAGGAGACCCAGTACTTC. It codes for CASSSGLEETQYF.